The sequence of this T cell receptor (beta chain) was determined in a study of CD8 T cells in Susac syndrome. As for the study in general: Clinical remission applied to roughly 8 sequenced Susac syndrome patients, and about six had active disease.

The CDR3 spans 15 residues. Germline lookup yields CDR1 LGHNA and CDR2 YNFKEQ. V trimming: 4 bases; J trimming: 2 bases; junction bases outside the gene matches: 6. A quantity of about 0.5 to 1 ug RNA underwent reverse transcription using random hexamers. TCRdb processed the immunoSEQ multiplex PCR reads anew with MiXCR; each CDR3 protein has one entry. The sample holds under 85,000 distinct CDR3 sequences; approximately 95% are singletons and the top ten take less than 0.95%. TEMRA cells underwent FACS enrichment and CD8+ and CD4+ T cells underwent negative isolation. This clonotype was obtained from a human donor with Susac syndrome. Sequenced: CD8+ T cells from PBMCs. The rearrangement links TRBV4-2 to TRBJ2-7; 9 bases align to TRBD1. This CDR3 reads CASSPGQGRAYEQYF. Here the CDR3 DNA reads TGTGCCAGCAGCCCGGGACAGGGAAGAGCCTACGAGCAGTACTTC.